This is a list of T cell receptor beta chains from one sample in a study of blood T cell repertoires in COVID-19. Data came from immunoSEQ multiplex PCR; TCRdb stores just in-frame clones and leaves some out. The sample includes over 45,000 clones, about four fifths of them seen just once. Sequencing used peripheral blood. The source is a man aged 40-55 years with acute or convalescent COVID-19. Both conserved end residues are part of each CDR3. A D gene is named only where the DNA matches it firmly. Rows may omit the clone size; those that give it use once, few, many or a size class.

D gene,V gene,J gene,clone size,CDR3 protein,CDR3 DNA
-,TRBV6-5,TRBJ1-6,-,CASTPGLYNSPLHF,TGTGCCAGCACCCCCGGACTTTATAATTCACCCCTCCACTTT
TRBD1,TRBV10-3,TRBJ2-7,-,CATRDREGEQYF,TGTGCCACCCGGGACAGGGAGGGCGAGCAGTACTTC
TRBD1,TRBV6-5,TRBJ1-2,few,CASSTDRGEGGYTF,TGTGCCAGCAGTACCGACAGGGGAGAAGGCGGCTACACCTTC
-,TRBV25-1,TRBJ1-2,-,CASSALPPGVSSGYTF,TGTGCCAGCAGTGCACTTCCCCCGGGGGTCTCCTCTGGCTACACCTTC
-,TRBV5-1,TRBJ2-1,-,CASSLRAVVADEQFF,TGCGCCAGCAGCCTACGAGCGGTCGTGGCAGATGAGCAGTTCTTC
TRBD1,TRBV7-8,TRBJ1-2,-,CASRPGLGTAYGYTF,TGTGCCAGCAGACCCGGCCTCGGGACAGCCTATGGCTACACCTTC
-,TRBV19,TRBJ1-5,-,CASTRGGQPQHF,TGTGCCAGTACAAGGGGTGGTCAGCCCCAGCATTTT
-,TRBV6-2/TRBV6-3,TRBJ2-4,-,CASSYPGENIQYF,TGTGCCAGCAGTTACCCAGGGGAGAACATTCAGTACTTC
TRBD1,TRBV7-9,TRBJ1-5,-,CASSSYTGGDQPQHF,TGTGCCAGCAGCTCATACACAGGGGGCGATCAGCCCCAGCATTTT
-,TRBV2,TRBJ1-1,-,CASREQALNTEAFF,TGTGCCAGCAGGGAACAGGCTTTGAACACTGAAGCTTTCTTT
TRBD1,TRBV2,TRBJ1-2,-,CASRNRDRSYGYTF,TGTGCCAGCCGCAACAGGGACAGGAGTTATGGCTACACCTTC
-,TRBV6-2/TRBV6-3,TRBJ2-4,-,CASSATGITKNIQYF,TGTGCCAGCAGCGCAACCGGGATAACCAAAAACATTCAGTACTTC
-,TRBV6-1,TRBJ1-5,once,CASSETGQDQPQHF,TGTGCCAGCAGTGAGACAGGTCAGGACCAGCCCCAGCATTTT
-,TRBV7-9,TRBJ1-2,once,CASSLERGIGGYTF,TGTGCCAGCAGCTTAGAGCGGGGGATAGGTGGCTACACCTTC
-,TRBV11-3,TRBJ2-2,-,CASSVGLTTGELFF,TGTGCCAGCAGCGTCGGACTAACCACCGGGGAGCTGTTTTTT
-,TRBV30,TRBJ2-3,-,CAWSGGGPDTQYF,TGTGCCTGGAGTGGGGGGGGCCCCGATACGCAGTATTTT
-,TRBV5-1,TRBJ1-3,once,CASSFGGAGSGNTIYF,TGCGCCAGCAGCTTCGGGGGGGCTGGCTCTGGAAACACCATATATTTT
-,TRBV11-3,TRBJ1-2,-,CASSMTGNYGYTF,TGTGCCAGCAGTATGACGGGGAACTATGGCTACACCTTC
-,TRBV9,TRBJ2-1,-,CASSVAGGLTYNEQFF,TGTGCCAGCAGCGTAGCGGGCGGACTCACCTACAATGAGCAGTTCTTC
-,TRBV7-6,TRBJ1-1,-,CASSFGMNTEAFF,TGTGCCAGCAGCTTCGGTATGAACACTGAAGCTTTCTTT
-,TRBV19,TRBJ1-2,-,CASSIGGRTGNYGYTF,TGTGCCAGTAGTATAGGTGGCAGAACGGGTAACTATGGCTACACCTTC
TRBD1,TRBV3-1/TRBV3-2,TRBJ1-2,-,CASSPSGTAKGYGYTF,TGTGCCAGCAGCCCGTCTGGGACAGCGAAGGGCTATGGCTACACCTTC
-,TRBV5-1,TRBJ2-5,-,CASSLGSTGETQYF,TGCGCCAGCAGCTTGGGCAGCACCGGGGAGACCCAGTACTTC
TRBD1,TRBV5-4,TRBJ2-2,-,CASSLRYRGSTGELFF,TGTGCCAGCAGCTTGCGATACAGGGGGTCTACCGGGGAGCTGTTTTTT
TRBD1,TRBV9,TRBJ1-2,-,CASSVGFEEGGAGGYTF,TGTGCCAGCAGCGTAGGGTTTGAGGAAGGGGGCGCCGGTGGCTACACCTTC
-,TRBV5-1,TRBJ2-7,once,CASSLNPGTYEQYF,TGCGCCAGCAGCTTGAATCCAGGGACCTACGAGCAGTACTTC
-,TRBV24-1,TRBJ1-2,-,CATSVGEWDGYTF,TGTGCCACCAGTGTAGGAGAGTGGGATGGCTACACCTTC
TRBD2,TRBV3-1/TRBV3-2,TRBJ2-3,once,CASSLGTRGETQYF,TGTGCCAGCAGCCTCGGGACTAGAGGGGAGACGCAGTATTTT
-,TRBV10-3,TRBJ1-4,-,CAISEWGGDEKLFF,TGTGCCATCAGTGAGTGGGGGGGGGATGAAAAACTGTTTTTT